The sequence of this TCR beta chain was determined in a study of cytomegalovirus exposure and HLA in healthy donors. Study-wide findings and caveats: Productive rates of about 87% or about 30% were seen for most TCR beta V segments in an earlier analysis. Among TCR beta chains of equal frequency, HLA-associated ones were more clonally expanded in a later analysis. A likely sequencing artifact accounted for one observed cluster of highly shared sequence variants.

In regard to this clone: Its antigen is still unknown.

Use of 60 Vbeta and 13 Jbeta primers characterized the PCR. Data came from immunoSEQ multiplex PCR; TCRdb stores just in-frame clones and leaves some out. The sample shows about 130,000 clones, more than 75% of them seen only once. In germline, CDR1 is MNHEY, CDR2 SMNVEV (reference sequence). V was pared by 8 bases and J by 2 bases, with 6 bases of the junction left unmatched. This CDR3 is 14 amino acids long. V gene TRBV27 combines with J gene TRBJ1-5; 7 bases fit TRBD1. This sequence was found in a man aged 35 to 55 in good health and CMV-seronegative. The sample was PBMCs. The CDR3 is CASGRGLGNQPQHF. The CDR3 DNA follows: TGTGCCAGCGGAAGGGGGCTCGGCAATCAGCCCCAGCATTTT.